This entry lists 25 T cell receptor beta chains sequenced from one sample in a study of cytomegalovirus exposure and HLA in healthy donors (dated by TCRdb to about 2017). Library method: the immunoSEQ multiplex PCR assay. For the multiplex PCR, a mixture combining 60 forward primers for TCR Vbeta segments and 13 reverse primers for TCR Jbeta segments was used. Sourced from immuneACCESS, this table was stored by TCRdb with only in-frame sequences that have V and J called. A share of the clones is absent; for the studies checked, an unresolved V gene accounts for under half, and the remainder has no known explanation. The table for this sample lists some 70,000 clones; roughly 68% of them were counted only once. 3% of the sample rests with the top ten. Sequences were obtained from PBMCs. The receptor set was obtained from a woman between 45 and 65 years old in good health and CMV-seronegative.

The rearrangement joins TRBV29-1 to TRBJ2-7; the D is unclear. CDR3 length: 11 amino acids. Germline V gene sequence: CDR1 SQVTM, CDR2 ANQGSEA. Trimming removed 3 bases at V and 2 bases at J, with 5 bases between. This chain's CDR3 is CSVDQAYEQYF. Here the CDR3 DNA reads TGCAGCGTTGACCAGGCCTACGAGCAGTACTTC.

This CDR3 reads CASSLGATDTQYF. The CDR3 DNA reads TGTGCCAGCAGTCTGGGGGCCACAGATACGCAGTATTTT. This chain joins TRBV7-8 and TRBJ2-3; D is perhaps TRBD1 (6 bases). CDR1 is SGHVS and CDR2 is FQNEAQ in the germline V gene. V was shortened by 6 bases and J by 2 bases, with 9 bases between the two germline ends. The CDR3 totals 13 residues.

The genes are TRBV11-1 and TRBJ2-1; 7 nucleotides match TRBD2. This CDR3 comprises 16 residues. J lost 5 bases, V lost 5 bases, and 12 bases had no gene match. The germline V gene has CDR1 SGHAT and CDR2 FQDESV (reference sequence). The CDR3 loop reads CASSDRGRFEHNEQFF. The CDR3 DNA reads TGTGCCAGCAGCGACCGCGGGAGATTTGAGCACAATGAGCAGTTCTTC. The whole variable domain, filled in from reference TRBV11-1 and TRBJ2-1, reads EAEVAQSPRYKITEKSQAVAFWCDPISGHATLYWYRQILGQGPELLVQFQDESVVDDSQLPKDRFSAERLKGVDSTLKIQPAELGDSAMYLCASSDRGRFEHNEQFFGPGTRLTVL.

The chain couples TRBV2 to TRBJ1-1; D unresolved. Trimming shortened V by 5 bases and J by 1 base, and 5 bases separated the two germline ends. The V gene's germline CDR1 is SNHLY and CDR2 FYNNEI. The CDR3 has 12 amino acids. Written as DNA, the CDR3 is TGTGCCAGCAGTCCGGGGAACACTGAAGCTTTCTTT. Protein product: CASSPGNTEAFF.

In the case of this clone: Compared with germline, one end of the junction differs, possibly owing to a read error. The chain carries TRBV7-7 and TRBJ1-5, with a tentative D call TRBD1 (5 bases). The CDR3 is 15 residues long. Germline V gene lookup returns CDR1 SSHAT and CDR2 FNYEAQ (reference sequence). The CDR3 reads CASSSHRSLNQPQHF. The CDR3 DNA follows: TGTGCTAGCAGTTCACACAGGTCGCTCAATCAGCCCCAGCATTTT.

V usage is TRBV28 and J usage is TRBJ1-5; D is unclear. Germline CDR1 and CDR2: MDHEN and SYDVKM. Between the trimmed V and J ends, which lost 1 base and 0 bases, there was a span of 13 bases. This CDR3 region has 17 residues. The CDR3, as DNA: TGTGCCAGCAGTTTATTCCGGGTAACTTATAGCAATCAGCCCCAGCATTTT. Its protein product is CASSLFRVTYSNQPQHF. The variable domain in full, with the rest retrieved from reference TRBV28 and TRBJ1-5, is DVKVTQSSRYLVKRTGEKVFLECVQDMDHENMFWYRQDPGLGLRLIYFSYDVKMKEKGDIPEGYSVSREKKERFSLILESASTNQTSMYLCASSLFRVTYSNQPQHFGDGTRLSIL.

The V call is TRBV5-1, the J call TRBJ1-2; 7 nucleotides line up with TRBD1. The trim removed 4 bases at V and 8 bases at J, leaving 8 bases unmatched. CDR3 length equals 13 residues. Per germline, CDR1 SGHRS and CDR2 YFSETQ. CDR3 sequence (DNA): TGCGCCAGCAGCCCAACGAACAGGGGCGGCTACACCTTC. Protein: CASSPTNRGGYTF.

The rearrangement links TRBV12-5 to TRBJ1-5; unclear D gene. This CDR3 is built from 13 residues. V lost 1 base and J 5 bases, leaving 6 bases between the germline ends. Per germline, CDR1 LGHNT and CDR2 FRNRAP. The CDR3 reads CASGLALDQPQHF. CDR3 nucleotides: TGTGCTAGTGGTTTGGCCCTCGATCAGCCCCAGCATTTT. The whole variable domain, remainder taken from reference TRBV12-5 and TRBJ1-5, is DARVTQTPRHKVTEMGQEVTMRCQPILGHNTVFWYRQTMMQGLELLAYFRNRAPLDDSGMPKDRFSAEMPDATLATLKIQPSEPRDSAVYFCASGLALDQPQHFGDGTRLSIL.

This sequence joins TRBV19 and TRBJ2-1; D perhaps matches TRBD1 (5 bases). The germline V gene encodes CDR1 LNHDA and CDR2 SQIVND (reference sequence). V was trimmed by 5 bases and J by 16 bases, leaving 21 bases between them. CDR3 size: 13 residues. In DNA form, the CDR3 reads TGTGCCAGTAGTTCCCAGGGCATGGCCCCCGGATTCTTC. Protein: CASSSQGMAPGFF.

This clone has just one count. The CDR3 DNA reads as TGTGCCAGTAGTACCCAGACAGGGATGGTTCAGCCCCAGCATTTT. Translating gives CASSTQTGMVQPQHF. The chain is built from TRBV19 and TRBJ1-5; TRBD1 matches 7 bases. CDR1 and CDR2 (germline): LNHDA, SQIVND (reference sequence). The CDR3 covers 15 residues. With 4 bases clipped from V and 6 bases from J, the junction kept 9 bases outside the gene matches.

The chain combines TRBV5-6 with TRBJ1-2; D possibly corresponds to TRBD1 (5 bases). This CDR3 has 13 residues. The V end was cut by 2 bases, the J end by 8 bases, with 13 bases between. Germline loops: CDR1 SGHDT, CDR2 YYEEEE. In DNA, the CDR3 is TGTGCCAGCAGCTTTTCTTGGGAGGGGGGCTACACCTTC. Encoded protein: CASSFSWEGGYTF.

The J gene is TRBJ2-1, the V gene TRBV7-2; 12 bases agree with TRBD1. Per germline, CDR1 SGHTA and CDR2 FQGNSA. With V trimmed by 5 bases and J by 9 bases, 8 bases remained unmatched. This CDR3 is built from 15 residues. The DNA of the CDR3 is TGTGCCAGCAGCGTCCGGGACAGGGGGCGTCTTGAGCAGTTCTTC. Translation gives CASSVRDRGRLEQFF. Combining the CDR3 with reference TRBV7-2 and TRBJ2-1 gives the whole variable domain GAGVSQSPSNKVTEKGKDVELRCDPISGHTALYWYRQSLGQGLEFLIYFQGNSAPDKSGLPSDRFSAERTGGSVSTLTIQRTQQEDSAVYLCASSVRDRGRLEQFFGPGTRLTVL.

This clone was detected once. The V call is TRBV5-6, the J call TRBJ1-2; 8 positions match TRBD1. The germline CDR1 and CDR2 sequences are SGHDT and YYEEEE. This CDR3 has 16 amino acids. V shed 0 bases, J shed 7 bases, and the junction held 11 bases outside the gene matches. The CDR3 is CASSLALRQGLGGYTF. Here the CDR3 DNA reads TGTGCCAGCAGCTTGGCCTTGAGACAGGGGCTGGGTGGCTACACCTTC.

This clone appeared a few times. The genes are TRBV29-1 and TRBJ2-4; D possibly corresponds to TRBD1 (6 bases). Trimming removed 6 bases at V and 7 bases at J, with 13 bases between. This CDR3 spans 12 amino acids. Germline lookup yields CDR1 SQVTM and CDR2 ANQGSEA. CDR3 protein: CSVGTQGNIQYF. The CDR3 coding sequence is TGCAGCGTGGGGACCCAGGGGAACATTCAGTACTTC.

The chain couples TRBV19 to TRBJ1-2; 8 bases agree with TRBD1. The germline CDR1 and CDR2 sequences are LNHDA and SQIVND (reference sequence). The CDR3 consists of 16 residues. The junction had 7 bases not matched to a gene; V was cut back by 0 bases and J by 4 bases. The CDR3 region has the DNA TGTGCCAGTAGTATAGACGCAGGACAGGGATCCTATGGCTACACCTTC. It codes for CASSIDAGQGSYGYTF. The full variable domain, with the rest looked up from reference TRBV19 and TRBJ1-2, is DGGITQSPKYLFRKEGQNVTLSCEQNLNHDAMYWYRQDPGQGLRLIYYSQIVNDFQKGDIAEGYSVSREKKESFPLTVTSAQKNPTAFYLCASSIDAGQGSYGYTFGSGTRLTVV.

Here the CDR3 reads CASSLGPSGNEQFF. The CDR3 DNA reads as TGTGCCAGCAGCTTGGGGCCTAGCGGCAATGAGCAGTTCTTC. The rearrangement links TRBV5-4 to TRBJ2-1, with 7 bases matching TRBD2. The V gene end was trimmed by 0 bases and the J gene end by 6 bases; junction bases not matched to a gene: 3. Germline V CDR1 and CDR2: SGHNT, YYREEE (reference sequence). This CDR3 is built from 14 residues.

The rearrangement links TRBV19 to TRBJ1-5; 7 bases agree with TRBD1. The trim removed 3 bases at V and 7 bases at J, leaving 3 bases unmatched. The CDR3 spans 13 residues. From germline, CDR1 is LNHDA and CDR2 SQIVND (reference sequence). CDR3 amino acids: CASSIGRGQPQHF. For the CDR3, the DNA is TGTGCCAGTAGTATCGGCAGGGGGCAGCCCCAGCATTTT.

The gene calls are TRBV19 and TRBJ2-7; a possible D gene is TRBD1 (5 bases). V lost 0 bases, J lost 6 bases, and 15 bases lay in between. The CDR3 loop spans 15 amino acids. The germline CDR1 and CDR2 sequences are LNHDA and SQIVND (reference sequence). The CDR3 region is CASSIDLRQSSEQYF. The CDR3 DNA sequence: TGTGCCAGTAGTATAGACCTCCGACAGTCGTCCGAGCAGTACTTC.

The J gene is TRBJ2-7, the V gene TRBV4-3; 9 bases match TRBD2. The length of the CDR3 is 16 residues. V gave up 3 bases and J gave up 1 base; unmatched junction bases: 7. From germline, CDR1 is LGHNA and CDR2 YSLEER. The CDR3 DNA is TGCGCCAGCAGCCATCGCGTAGCGGGAGAGTCCTACGAGCAGTACTTC. Translating it yields CASSHRVAGESYEQYF.

The rearrangement links TRBV16 to TRBJ1-1; 7 nucleotides match TRBD1. V lost 6 bases and J lost 1; bases outside the gene matches: 2. The CDR3 covers 13 residues. Per the germline V gene, CDR1 is KGHSY and CDR2 is FQNENV. The chain's CDR3 is CASRRQGNTEAFF. In nucleotides, the CDR3 is TGTGCCAGCAGAAGACAGGGGAACACTGAAGCTTTCTTT.

This chain uses TRBV7-9 with TRBJ2-3; 11 nucleotides match TRBD1. V shed 5 bases and J 3 bases; nucleotides not matched to a gene: 4. The CDR3 runs to 15 residues. Germline loops: CDR1 SEHNR, CDR2 FQNEAQ (reference sequence). The CDR3 loop reads CASSLGQGETDTQYF. The CDR3 DNA reads as TGTGCCAGCAGCCTGGGACAGGGGGAGACAGATACGCAGTATTTT. Filled out from reference TRBV7-9 and TRBJ2-3, the complete variable domain reads DTGVSQNPRHKITKRGQNVTFRCDPISEHNRLYWYRQTLGQGPEFLTYFQNEAQLEKSRLLSDRFSAERPKGSFSTLEIQRTEQGDSAMYLCASSLGQGETDTQYFGPGTRLTVL.

V usage is TRBV2 and J usage is TRBJ2-3; 9 bases are shared with TRBD2. Germline CDR1 SNHLY, CDR2 FYNNEI. J lost 2 bases, V lost 1 base, and 4 bases had no gene match. The CDR3 has 16 amino acids. In DNA, the CDR3 is TGTGCCAGCAGTGAAGATCTAGCGGGACTCACAGATACGCAGTATTTT. Encoded protein: CASSEDLAGLTDTQYF.

The J gene is TRBJ2-3, the V gene TRBV4-2, with 8 nucleotides matching TRBD2. Germline assignment: CDR1 LGHNA and CDR2 YNFKEQ. With V trimmed by 4 bases and J by 4 bases, 13 bases remained unmatched. CDR3 length: 17 amino acids. In DNA form, the CDR3 reads TGTGCCAGCAGCCTTCACCGGGGGGGCGGGACTGCAGATACGCAGTATTTT. Translation: CASSLHRGGGTADTQYF.

The CDR3 DNA reads as TGCGCCAGCAGCTTGGGCCCTAGGAACACTGAAGCTTTCTTT. Amino acid sequence: CASSLGPRNTEAFF. The V gene is TRBV5-1, the J gene TRBJ1-1; no clear D gene. The CDR3 runs to 14 residues. Per the germline V gene, CDR1 is SGHRS and CDR2 is YFSETQ. The germline V and J ends were trimmed by 0 bases and 1 base, with 7 bases remaining between them.

This chain joins TRBV5-1 and TRBJ2-3; D is uncertain. The CDR3 runs to 15 residues. The germline V gene has CDR1 SGHRS and CDR2 YFSETQ. V lost 0 bases and J 2 bases, leaving 10 bases between the germline ends. The CDR3 region is CASSLEMRLTDTQYF. CDR3 DNA sequence: TGCGCCAGCAGCTTGGAGATGCGTCTCACAGATACGCAGTATTTT.